This T cell receptor (beta chain) derives from a study of shared clonotypes between healthy human individuals. General observations from the study: How much donors shared clonotypes was expected to be affected by sequencing depth. Only blood samples were collected, and tissue repertoires likely differ.

The authors ran the assay at deep level. Unsorted PBMC DNA went through sequencing on ten immunoSEQ deep assay plates. Sequenced by immunoSEQ multiplex PCR; TCRdb stores in-frame clones only, minus some. There are about 600,000 clones in the sample; around three quarters occur only once, and 12% lies in the top ten. With respect to this clone: As yet, its antigen is unknown.

This sequence originates from a middle-aged woman in good health. Some clones in this sample may be carry-over from other donors' samples. Input material: PBMCs.

The CDR3 loop is CASSPPGANVLTF. The DNA for the CDR3 is TGTGCCAGCTCACCACCTGGGGCCAACGTCCTGACTTTC. The V gene is TRBV18, the J gene TRBJ2-6, with D unresolved. V lost 0 bases to trimming and J lost 3 bases, with 0 bases between them. Germline-derived CDR1 and CDR2 are KGHSH and LQKENI. The CDR3 extends over 13 amino acids.